This TCR beta chain originates from a study of blood T cell repertoires in COVID-19. The wider study: Spain, Italy and the United States supplied samples that represented acute and convalescent COVID-19. PBMCs, B-cell-depleted T cells, or T cells provided the cDNA or gDNA that made up the material.

The germline V gene has CDR1 SGDLS and CDR2 YYNGEE. V dropped 0 bases and J dropped 4 bases, with 16 bases sitting between them. The CDR3 sequence is 16 residues long. This clone was observed a handful of times. Original analysis: Amplification with reference gene primers provided the estimates of nucleated cell counts. Using immunoSEQ multiplex PCR, the repertoire was profiled, and TCRdb retains in-frame clones only, with some absent. That table gives V, J and clone size, and the DNA gave D and trimming. The data contain fewer than 200,000 clones, roughly 90% of them seen just once; the ten biggest clones take up approximately 24%.

The sample taken for sequencing was peripheral blood. The sequence came from a man in his 60s with acute or convalescent COVID-19. The chain employs TRBV9 and TRBJ1-1; TRBD1 might be the D (6 bases). The CDR3 region is CASSVVGTGYGTEAFF. The CDR3 nucleotides are TGTGCCAGCAGCGTAGTAGGAACAGGGTATGGCACTGAAGCTTTCTTT.